The source of this T cell receptor (beta chain) is a study of blood T cell repertoires in COVID-19. Study summary: Both acute and convalescent COVID-19 samples were obtained from the United States, Italy and Spain. Sample material is recorded as cDNA or gDNA derived from T cells, B-cell-depleted T cells, or PBMCs.

Trimming removed 2 bases from V and 4 bases from J, with 5 bases in between. This CDR3 is built from 13 residues. Germline V gene data show CDR1 as SGHTA and CDR2 as FQGNSA. Per the study methods: The authors estimated nucleated cell counts from reference gene primer amplification. The data were produced by immunoSEQ multiplex PCR, yet TCRdb's version contains in-frame clones alone and is incomplete. That table gives V, J and clone size, and the DNA gave D and trimming. Of just over 25,000 clones listed, roughly 90% are singletons. This receptor was identified in a man in his 70s with acute or convalescent COVID-19. Source material: peripheral blood. This chain links TRBV7-2 with TRBJ1-4; D gene unclear. The CDR3 sequence is CASSLHSNEKLFF. For the CDR3, the DNA is TGTGCCAGCAGCTTACATAGTAATGAAAAACTGTTTTTT.